This T cell receptor beta chain was identified in a study of blood T cell repertoires in COVID-19 (dated by TCRdb to between 2020 and 2021). As for the study more broadly: Samples from collaborators originated in the United States, Italy and Spain and spanned both the acute and convalescent phases of COVID-19. The samples were drawn from the first 160 participants of the ongoing ImmuneRACE study and from more than 1,000 subjects provided by 6 global collaborators. The prospective study material was composed of cDNA or gDNA derived from T cells, B-cell-depleted T cells, or PBMCs. Deeply sampled blood TCRbeta repertoires from subjects exposed to, actively infected with, or recovered from COVID-19 were included in the dataset. Where available, HLA class I and class II types were taken from metadata supplied by the sample provider and were not determined by assay-based typing. A freely available public database, intended as a resource for researchers studying the immune response to SARS-CoV-2, is where the repertoires were released. A de-identified subject ID, COVID-19 status, age in years and sex were almost always included in the sample metadata.

Whole blood was collected in K2EDTA tubes by collaborating institutions according to the institutions' own protocols. Collaborator samples were shipped for TCRbeta analysis as frozen whole blood, isolated PBMCs, or DNA extracted from either sample type. Details on this clone: Its antigen target is currently unknown. Per-base quality was not reported, and no clone a single base away is much larger than it.

V ends up 4 bases short and J 2 bases short, with an unmatched junction base count of 7. The CDR3 goes from the cysteine to the phenylalanine over 16 residues. The retained sequence is limited to the CDR3, 48 bases, with the frame set at the first base. The germline V gene (reference sequence) specifies SGHNT as CDR1 and YYREEE as CDR2. The immunoSEQ Assay, a bias-controlled multiplex PCR, was used to amplify TCRbeta CDR3 regions from genomic DNA. The authors processed their data as follows. The number of nucleated cells in each sample was estimated from the amplification of reference gene primers within the assay. Sequence reads were collapsed and filtered to measure the absolute abundance of every unique TCRbeta CDR3 rearrangement. For each sample, productive Simpson clonality was calculated as the square root of Simpson's diversity index across productive rearrangements. Imported from immuneACCESS, the table was reduced by TCRdb to in-frame sequences with V and J called. These copies leave out some clones; in studies compared against another copy, an unresolved V gene accounts for under half, and the cause of the remainder is not known. The V and J calls and the clone size are those of that table, but D and trimming were determined from the DNA. This sample is represented by about 30,000 clones; roughly nine tenths of them were singletons. About a tenth of the sample belongs to the ten largest clones.

The paper as a whole reports these results and caveats: The quantity of clinical and demographic metadata differed by source and by participant and was supplied without curation.

This clonotype was obtained from a human donor in a cohort sampled during active COVID-19. The V gene is TRBV5-4 and the J gene is TRBJ1-3, with 9 central nucleotides matching TRBD1. The sequenced sample consisted of peripheral blood. The CDR3 protein sequence reads: CASSERTGGTGNTIYF. The DNA sequence reads TGTGCCAGCAGCGAACGAACAGGGGGCACTGGAAACACCATATATTTT.